A single sample is the source of the 32 T cell receptor beta chains below, sequenced in a study of control samples from healthy donors and cancer patients. Clones were read by immunoSEQ multiplex PCR, and TCRdb kept only the in-frame ones, dropping some. The table lists 350,000 to 450,000 clones, about 93% of them singletons, with 5.5% to 7.5% in the top ten. Sequencing was performed on PBMCs. All receptors come from a man aged 40-49 years with head and neck cancer.

This rearrangement joins TRBV6-2 or TRBV6-3 to TRBJ2-3, with TRBD2 identical over 9 bases. Per the germline V gene, CDR1 is MNHEY and CDR2 is SVGEGT. Trimming removed 6 bases from V and 2 bases from J; junction bases left unmatched: 15. The CDR3 contains 18 residues. The CDR3 sequence: CASSPVNPSGVNTDTQYF. Here the CDR3 DNA reads TGTGCCAGCAGCCCGGTAAACCCTAGCGGGGTAAACACAGATACGCAGTATTTT.

This clone was seen a single time. The J gene is TRBJ2-5, the V gene TRBV3-1 (or the pseudogene TRBV3-2), with 8 bases that match TRBD1. Germline V gene data show CDR1 as LGHDT and CDR2 as YNNKEL (reference sequence). V was pared by 4 bases and J by 5 bases, with 15 bases of the junction left unmatched. This CDR3 is 17 amino acids long. The CDR3, as DNA: TGTGCCAGCAGCCGCGGGACCGGGCAGGGGGCTCGGGAGACCCAGTACTTC. Translated: CASSRGTGQGARETQYF.

CDR3 sequence (DNA): TGTGCCATCAGTGAGAATTGGGGGACACCTCCTACAGATACGCAGTATTTT. Its protein is CAISENWGTPPTDTQYF. V is TRBV10-3 and J is TRBJ2-3; D perhaps matches TRBD1 (6 bases). The V and J ends lost 2 bases and 3 bases respectively, with 18 bases between them. Germline CDR1 and CDR2: ENHRY and SYGVKD. CDR3 size: 17 residues.

The chain carries TRBV10-2 and TRBJ1-3, with 8 bases matching TRBD1. This CDR3 is built from 15 residues. In germline, CDR1 is WSHSY, CDR2 SAAADI. With V trimmed by 4 bases and J by 4 bases, 6 bases remained unmatched. Written as DNA, the CDR3 is TGCGCCAGCAGTGGTGGACAGGGTGGAGGAAACACCATATATTTT. Protein product: CASSGGQGGGNTIYF.

V gene TRBV18 combines with J gene TRBJ2-4; TRBD2 matches 13 bases. In germline, CDR1 is KGHSH, CDR2 LQKENI. V was clipped by 1 base and J by 2 bases; unmatched bases: 5. This CDR3 comprises 18 residues. The CDR3 reads CASSPLTTSGGTKNIQYF. DNA for the CDR3: TGTGCCAGCTCACCACTGACGACTAGCGGGGGGACCAAAAACATTCAGTACTTC.

V usage is TRBV30 and J usage is TRBJ2-5; the D gene is possibly TRBD2 (6 bases). Deletions cut 5 bases from V and 5 bases from J, with 21 bases between. The CDR3 has 15 amino acids. Germline loops: CDR1 GTSNPN, CDR2 SVGIG (reference sequence). The CDR3 bases are TGTGCCTGGGAGTTGGCGGCCACAGGAGGGGAGACCCAGTACTTC. Translated, it gives CAWELAATGGETQYF.

The rearrangement joins TRBV28 to TRBJ2-2, with 7 bases lining up with TRBD1. Germline V gene data show CDR1 as MDHEN and CDR2 as SYDVKM. This CDR3 is 15 amino acids long. The V and J ends lost 4 bases and 3 bases, in that order; junction bases with no gene match: 5. CDR3 DNA: TGTGCCAGCAGTTCCCCCGGGACAGACACCGGGGAGCTGTTTTTT. The encoded protein is CASSSPGTDTGELFF.

V and J are TRBV28 and TRBJ2-7; tentatively, D is TRBD1 (6 bases). The V gene lost 6 bases and the J gene lost 1 base, with 16 bases spanning the gap. Per germline, CDR1 MDHEN and CDR2 SYDVKM. The CDR3 runs 15 residues. The CDR3, as DNA: TGTGCCAGCAGCAGGCTACAGGGTTTGTCCTACGAGCAGTACTTC. Its protein product is CASSRLQGLSYEQYF.

This clone was seen once. The chain has TRBV21-1 and TRBJ2-7. TRBV21-1 is a recognized pseudogene. The CDR3 totals 15 residues. CDR3 protein: CASNKNVAASYEQYF. As DNA, the CDR3 is TGTGCCAGCAACAAAAATGTGGCAGCCTCCTACGAGCAGTACTTC.

V is TRBV5-4 and J is TRBJ1-2; 8 bases agree with TRBD1. The J segment lost 5 bases and the V segment lost 3 bases, leaving 9 bases of the junction unmatched. CDR3 length equals 15 residues. The V gene's germline CDR1 is SGHNT and CDR2 YYREEE (reference sequence). The CDR3 region is CASSSEFWTGYGYTF. The CDR3 DNA follows: TGTGCCAGCAGCTCGGAGTTTTGGACAGGGTATGGCTACACCTTC.

Only a few counts were recorded for this clone. This chain connects TRBV5-5 to TRBJ2-1; no clear D gene. The germline V gene encodes CDR1 SGHKS and CDR2 YYEKEE (reference sequence). The length of the CDR3 is 15 residues. V lost 4 bases to trimming and J lost 6 bases, with 17 bases between them. In DNA, the CDR3 is TGTGCCAGCAGCCCGATGACGACCACCCGCAATGAGCAGTTCTTC. Its protein is CASSPMTTTRNEQFF.

The genes are TRBV27 and TRBJ1-5; possible D gene TRBD1, 5 bases. The CDR3 contains 14 residues. Germline V CDR1 and CDR2: MNHEY, SMNVEV (reference sequence). V lost 3 bases to trimming and J lost 7 bases, with 13 bases between them. CDR3 bases: TGTGCCAGCAGTTTTAAGGGGTTCAACCAGCCCCAGCATTTT. Its translation: CASSFKGFNQPQHF.

This clone was recorded once. The chain recombines TRBV15 with TRBJ2-7; tentative D call: TRBD1 (6 bases). Germline CDR1 is LNHNV and CDR2 is YYDKDF (reference sequence). This CDR3 is 11 amino acids long. Trimming removed 6 bases from V and 9 bases from J, with 12 bases in between. DNA for the CDR3: TGTGCCACCAGTCACCAGGGGAGGCAGTACTTC. This gives the protein CATSHQGRQYF.

V gene TRBV6-2 or TRBV6-3 combines with J gene TRBJ1-2, with D unresolved. This CDR3 has 11 amino acids. V was cut by 2 bases and J by 7 bases, with 5 bases left in between. The V gene's germline CDR1 is MNHEY and CDR2 SVGEGT. The CDR3 coding sequence is TGTGCCAGCAGTTACAGCGTTGGCTACACCTTC. It codes for CASSYSVGYTF.

This sequence joins TRBV2 and TRBJ2-2; 13 nucleotides agree with TRBD2. CDR1 and CDR2 (germline): SNHLY, FYNNEI. The J segment lost 6 bases and the V segment lost 9 bases, leaving 7 bases of the junction unmatched. CDR3 length equals 15 residues. The CDR3 DNA follows: TGTGCCAGTATAGGACTAGCGGGAGCCGCCGGGGAGCTGTTTTTT. This translates into CASIGLAGAAGELFF.

This clone appeared once. The V gene is TRBV28, the J gene TRBJ2-7; 9 nucleotides line up with TRBD1. Germline CDR1 reads MDHEN; CDR2 reads SYDVKM. V shed 6 bases, J shed 3 bases, and the junction held 6 bases outside the gene matches. The CDR3 loop spans 14 amino acids. CDR3 nucleotide sequence: TGTGCCAGCAGGCCCGGGACAGGGATCTACGAGCAGTACTTC. It yields the protein CASRPGTGIYEQYF.

The rearrangement links TRBV7-6 to TRBJ2-7, with D possibly being TRBD1 or TRBD2 (5 bases each). Germline V gene data show CDR1 as SGHVS and CDR2 as FNYEAQ. The V and J ends lost 5 bases and 0 bases respectively, with 20 bases between them. The CDR3 sequence is 17 residues long. CDR3 protein: CASSHRRDAESSYEQYF. The CDR3, as DNA: TGTGCCAGCAGCCACCGCAGGGACGCAGAGAGCTCCTACGAGCAGTACTTC.

The J gene is TRBJ1-2, the V gene TRBV3-1 (or the pseudogene TRBV3-2); no firm D call. Germline V gives CDR1 LGHDT, CDR2 YNNKEL (reference sequence). The CDR3 covers 11 residues. V was pared by 1 base and J by 9 bases, with 6 bases between. The CDR3 nucleotides are TGTGCCAGCAGCCAAGGTGGCAGCTACACCTTC. This translates into CASSQGGSYTF.

The V and J genes are TRBV7-2 and TRBJ2-2, with D perhaps TRBD2 (5 bases). The CDR3 is 14 amino acids. V was pared by 1 base and J by 3 bases, with 6 bases between. Germline-derived CDR1 and CDR2 are SGHTA and FQGNSA. The CDR3 region has the DNA TGTGCCAGCAGCTTAGGGGAGTACACCGGGGAGCTGTTTTTT. Protein sequence: CASSLGEYTGELFF.

This chain uses TRBV5-1 with TRBJ2-3, with D perhaps matching TRBD1 or TRBD2 (5 bases each). The germline gives CDR1 SGHRS, CDR2 YFSETQ. V dropped 4 bases and J dropped 5 bases, with 20 bases sitting between them. The CDR3 contains 16 residues. For the CDR3, the DNA is TGCGCCAGCAGCCCTCTTGTGGGGCAGGCGGGAGATACGCAGTATTTT. This encodes CASSPLVGQAGDTQYF. Drawing the rest from reference TRBV5-1 and TRBJ2-3, the complete variable domain is KAGVTQTPRYLIKTRGQQVTLSCSPISGHRSVSWYQQTPGQGLQFLFEYFSETQRNKGNFPGRFSGRQFSNSRSEMNVSTLELGDSALYLCASSPLVGQAGDTQYFGPGTRLTVL.

V usage is TRBV5-1 and J usage is TRBJ1-1, with a weak D call TRBD1 (5 bases). With 3 bases removed from V and 1 base from J, the gap between germline ends came to 10 bases. From germline, CDR1 is SGHRS and CDR2 YFSETQ. The CDR3 length is 14 residues. CDR3 loop: CASSWGRTNTEAFF. CDR3 DNA sequence: TGCGCCAGCAGCTGGGGACGGACGAACACTGAAGCTTTCTTT.

The rearrangement uses TRBV21-1 and TRBJ2-2; TRBD1, as called in the table, went unchecked against the DNA. TRBV21-1 is an annotated pseudogene. The CDR3 has 19 residues. The DNA of the CDR3 is TGTGCCAGCAGACCTGGGTGGGACAGGGACCTTATCAACACCGGGGAGCTGTTTTTT. This encodes CASRPGWDRDLINTGELFF.

The chain combines TRBV11-2 with TRBJ2-4, with D perhaps given as TRBD1 or TRBD2 (5 bases each). The CDR3 length is 15 residues. V lost 5 bases to trimming and J lost 9 bases, with 20 bases between them. Looked up from germline, CDR1 is SGHAT and CDR2 is FQNNGV. This chain's CDR3 is CASSPYYGGSTIQYF. The CDR3 DNA reads as TGTGCCAGCAGCCCTTATTATGGGGGTTCGACCATTCAGTACTTC.

The chain carries TRBV27 and TRBJ2-7, with 9 bases lining up with TRBD1. The germline gives CDR1 MNHEY, CDR2 SMNVEV (reference sequence). V shed 4 bases and J 6 bases; nucleotides not matched to a gene: 10. The CDR3 length is 15 residues. CDR3 amino acids: CASSSQPTDRGEQYF. CDR3 nucleotide sequence: TGTGCCAGCAGTTCCCAACCCACGGACAGGGGCGAGCAGTACTTC.

This clone was counted ten times or more. The chain is built from TRBV7-9 and TRBJ1-6; 7 nucleotides agree with TRBD1. Germline loops: CDR1 SEHNR, CDR2 FQNEAQ (reference sequence). Germline trimming cut 5 bases from V and 6 bases from J; bases unmatched to any gene: 10. The CDR3 has 16 residues. The CDR3: CASSRTGPRLNSPLHF. In nucleotides, the CDR3 is TGTGCCAGCAGCCGGACAGGACCAAGGCTTAATTCACCCCTCCACTTT.

The V gene is TRBV6-5, the J gene TRBJ1-3; perhaps TRBD1 as D (6 bases). CDR1 MNHEY and CDR2 SVGAGI come from the germline V gene. V lost 11 bases to trimming and J lost 2 bases, with 16 bases between them. The CDR3 is 14 amino acids. The CDR3 loop reads CAVHVRGAGNTIYF. The CDR3 DNA reads as TGTGCCGTCCACGTGAGGGGGGCTGGAAACACCATATATTTT.

The chain carries TRBV9 and TRBJ1-4; TRBD1 is a possible D gene (5 bases). V lost 0 bases and J lost 7, with 10 bases in between. Germline V lookup: CDR1 SGDLS, CDR2 YYNGEE. CDR3 size: 14 residues. The CDR3 DNA sequence: TGTGCCAGCAGCGTAGCAGGGAGTGGTGAAAAACTGTTTTTT. Translated: CASSVAGSGEKLFF.

This sequence joins TRBV4-3 and TRBJ2-5, with 14 positions matching TRBD2. The CDR3 has 17 residues. The ends lost 3 bases at V and 2 bases at J; junction bases unmatched: 5. Germline CDR1 and CDR2: LGHNA and YSLEER. The CDR3 loop is CASSHLGTSGGQETQYF. DNA for the CDR3: TGCGCCAGCAGCCATCTCGGGACTAGCGGGGGACAAGAGACCCAGTACTTC.

J is TRBJ2-1 and V is TRBV5-4; 8 positions agree with TRBD2. With V trimmed by 2 bases and J by 5 bases, 6 bases remained unmatched. Germline V CDR1 and CDR2: SGHNT, YYREEE (reference sequence). This CDR3 is 15 amino acids long. CDR3 DNA sequence: TGTGCCAGCAGCTTCCCGCGGGGGGCCAACAATGAGCAGTTCTTC. This sequence encodes CASSFPRGANNEQFF.

V and J are TRBV9 and TRBJ1-6; tentatively, D is TRBD1 (5 bases). CDR1 is SGDLS, CDR2 YYNGEE, per germline. The CDR3 has 16 residues. V lost 4 bases to trimming and J lost 7 bases, with 18 bases between them. DNA for the CDR3: TGTGCCAGCAGCCCACATACCGGGACGGCCAATTCACCCCTCCACTTT. Translated: CASSPHTGTANSPLHF.

This chain joins TRBV6-2 or TRBV6-3 and TRBJ2-7, with TRBD2 matching 11 bases. From germline, CDR1 is MNHEY and CDR2 SVGEGT. After removal of 4 bases from V and 2 bases from J, the junction contained 16 bases not matched to a gene. The CDR3 contains 19 residues. The CDR3 nucleotides are TGTGCCAGCAGTTTCCCCACTAGCGGGGGTCCTCAAATTCCCTACGAGCAGTACTTC. It yields the protein CASSFPTSGGPQIPYEQYF.

The chain has TRBV11-2 and TRBJ2-3; D not resolved. CDR3 length: 16 residues. Germline loops: CDR1 SGHAT, CDR2 FQNNGV. V lost 2 bases and J 0 bases, leaving 12 bases between the germline ends. The CDR3 spells CASSLYFSSSTDTQYF. DNA for the CDR3: TGTGCCAGCAGCTTATACTTTTCGTCCAGCACAGATACGCAGTATTTT. The full variable domain, with the rest looked up from reference TRBV11-2 and TRBJ2-3, is EAGVAQSPRYKIIEKRQSVAFWCNPISGHATLYWYQQILGQGPKLLIQFQNNGVVDDSQLPKDRFSAERLKGVDSTLKIQPAKLEDSAVYLCASSLYFSSSTDTQYFGPGTRLTVL.